What follows describes a single TCR beta chain. This specimen belongs to a study of blood T cell repertoires in COVID-19. The V end was cut by 5 bases, the J end by 0 bases, with 19 bases between. This CDR3 is 17 amino acids long. Looked up from germline, CDR1 is MNHEY and CDR2 is SMNVEV (reference sequence). The repertoire was sequenced with immunoSEQ multiplex PCR; TCRdb's copy has only in-frame clones and lacks some. Here the sample spans more than 300,000 clones, about 90% being singletons. The clonotype was recovered from a woman aged 30 to 39 who had recovered from COVID-19. The sample was PBMCs or T cells enriched from blood (not recorded which). V is TRBV27 and J is TRBJ1-1; perhaps TRBD1 as D (6 bases). In DNA, the CDR3 is TGTGCCAGCAGTGCCAGTCGGGGACACCTAATGAACACTGAAGCTTTCTTT. This translates into CASSASRGHLMNTEAFF.